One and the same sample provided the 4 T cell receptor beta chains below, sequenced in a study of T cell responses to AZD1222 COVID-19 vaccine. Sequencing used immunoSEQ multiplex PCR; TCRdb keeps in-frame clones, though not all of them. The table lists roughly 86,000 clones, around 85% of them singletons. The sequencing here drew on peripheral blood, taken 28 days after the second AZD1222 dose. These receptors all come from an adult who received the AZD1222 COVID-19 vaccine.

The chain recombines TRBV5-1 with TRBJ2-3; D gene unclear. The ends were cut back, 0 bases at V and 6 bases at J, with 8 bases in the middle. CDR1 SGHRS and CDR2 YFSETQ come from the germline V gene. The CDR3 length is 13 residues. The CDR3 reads CASSLDGLDTQYF. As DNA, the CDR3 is TGCGCCAGCAGCTTGGATGGGCTTGATACGCAGTATTTT.

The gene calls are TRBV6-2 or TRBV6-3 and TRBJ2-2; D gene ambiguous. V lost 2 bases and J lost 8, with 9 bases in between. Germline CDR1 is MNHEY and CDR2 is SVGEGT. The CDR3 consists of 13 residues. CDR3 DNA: TGTGCCAGCAGTTACACGAACCAGGGGGAGCTGTTTTTT. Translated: CASSYTNQGELFF.

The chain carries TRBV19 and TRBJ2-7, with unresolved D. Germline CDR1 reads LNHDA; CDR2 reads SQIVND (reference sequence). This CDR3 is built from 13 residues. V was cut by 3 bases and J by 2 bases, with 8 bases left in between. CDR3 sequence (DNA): TGTGCCAGTAGTATCGGGTCAACCTACGAGCAGTACTTC. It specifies CASSIGSTYEQYF.

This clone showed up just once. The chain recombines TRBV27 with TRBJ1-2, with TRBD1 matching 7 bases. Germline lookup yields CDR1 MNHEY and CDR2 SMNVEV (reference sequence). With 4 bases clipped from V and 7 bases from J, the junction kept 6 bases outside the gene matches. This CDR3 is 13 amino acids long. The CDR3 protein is CASSYQGEGGYTF. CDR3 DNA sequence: TGTGCCAGCAGTTATCAGGGGGAAGGTGGCTACACCTTC.